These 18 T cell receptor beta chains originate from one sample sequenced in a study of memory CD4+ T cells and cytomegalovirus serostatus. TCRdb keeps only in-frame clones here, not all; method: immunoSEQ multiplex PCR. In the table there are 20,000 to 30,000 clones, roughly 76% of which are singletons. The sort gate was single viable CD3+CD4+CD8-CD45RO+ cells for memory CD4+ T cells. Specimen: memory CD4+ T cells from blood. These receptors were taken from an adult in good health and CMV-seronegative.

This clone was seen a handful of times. CDR3 loop: CASSYSTANYGYTF. CDR3 nucleotide sequence: TGTGCCAGCAGTTACTCAACCGCGAACTATGGCTACACCTTC. This chain joins TRBV6-6 and TRBJ1-2; no clear D. The CDR3 contains 14 residues. Trimming cost V 0 bases and J 2 bases, with 7 bases left between them. Germline V lookup: CDR1 MNHNY, CDR2 SVGAGI (reference sequence).

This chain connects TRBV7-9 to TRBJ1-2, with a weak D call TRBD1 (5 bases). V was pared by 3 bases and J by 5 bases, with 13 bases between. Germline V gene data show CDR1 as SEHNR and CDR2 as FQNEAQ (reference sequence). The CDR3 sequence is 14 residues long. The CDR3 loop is CASSLSRQTYGYTF. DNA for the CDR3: TGTGCCAGCAGCTTGTCCCGACAGACTTATGGCTACACCTTC. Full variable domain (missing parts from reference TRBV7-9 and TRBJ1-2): DTGVSQNPRHKITKRGQNVTFRCDPISEHNRLYWYRQTLGQGPEFLTYFQNEAQLEKSRLLSDRFSAERPKGSFSTLEIQRTEQGDSAMYLCASSLSRQTYGYTFGSGTRLTVV.

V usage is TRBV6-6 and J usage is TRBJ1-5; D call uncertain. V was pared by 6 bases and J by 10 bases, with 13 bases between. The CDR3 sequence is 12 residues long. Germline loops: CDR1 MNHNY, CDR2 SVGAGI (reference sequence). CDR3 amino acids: CASRLLGSPQHF. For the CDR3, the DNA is TGTGCCAGCAGACTTCTGGGAAGCCCCCAGCATTTT.

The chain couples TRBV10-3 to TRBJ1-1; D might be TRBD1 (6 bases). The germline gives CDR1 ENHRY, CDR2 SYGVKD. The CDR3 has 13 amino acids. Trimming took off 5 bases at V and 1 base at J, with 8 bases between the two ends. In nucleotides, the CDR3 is TGTGCCATCAGTAAACAGGGGAACACTGAAGCTTTCTTT. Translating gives CAISKQGNTEAFF.

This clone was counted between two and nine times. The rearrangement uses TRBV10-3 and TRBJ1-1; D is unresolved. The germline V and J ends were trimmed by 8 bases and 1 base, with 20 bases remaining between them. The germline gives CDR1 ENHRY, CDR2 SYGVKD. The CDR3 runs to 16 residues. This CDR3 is CAISFRVGSENTEAFF. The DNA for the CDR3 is TGTGCCATCTCCTTTCGGGTCGGGTCGGAGAACACTGAAGCTTTCTTT.

CDR3: CASSMAVQPQHF. CDR3 DNA sequence: TGTGCCAGTAGTATGGCCGTACAGCCCCAGCATTTT. The chain combines TRBV19 with TRBJ1-5; D is ambiguous. Per germline, CDR1 LNHDA and CDR2 SQIVND (reference sequence). With 3 bases removed from V and 7 bases from J, the gap between germline ends came to 7 bases. The CDR3 spans 12 residues.

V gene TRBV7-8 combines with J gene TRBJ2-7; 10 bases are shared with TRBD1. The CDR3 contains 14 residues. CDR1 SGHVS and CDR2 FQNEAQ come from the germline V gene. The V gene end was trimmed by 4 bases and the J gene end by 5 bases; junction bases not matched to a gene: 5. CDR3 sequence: CASSSTGTGDEQYF. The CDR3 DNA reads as TGTGCCAGCAGCTCAACTGGGACAGGGGACGAGCAGTACTTC. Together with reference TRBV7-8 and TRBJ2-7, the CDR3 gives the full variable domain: GAGVSQSPRYKVAKRGQDVALRCDPISGHVSLFWYQQALGQGPEFLTYFQNEAQLDKSGLPSDRFFAERPEGSVSTLKIQRTQQEDSAVYLCASSSTGTGDEQYFGPGTRLTVT.

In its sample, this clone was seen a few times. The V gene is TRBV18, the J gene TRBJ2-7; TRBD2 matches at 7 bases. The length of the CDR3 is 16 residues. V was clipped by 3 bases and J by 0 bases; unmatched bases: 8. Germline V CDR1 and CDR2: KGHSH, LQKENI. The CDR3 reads CASSPPGGGSSYEQYF. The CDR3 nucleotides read TGTGCCAGCTCACCGCCGGGAGGTGGCAGCTCCTACGAGCAGTACTTC.

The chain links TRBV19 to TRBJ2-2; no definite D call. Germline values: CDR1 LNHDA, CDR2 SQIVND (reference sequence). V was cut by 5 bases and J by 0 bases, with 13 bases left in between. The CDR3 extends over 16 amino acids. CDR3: CASSLSGTTNTGELFF. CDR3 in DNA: TGTGCCAGTAGTCTCTCCGGTACAACGAACACCGGGGAGCTGTTTTTT.

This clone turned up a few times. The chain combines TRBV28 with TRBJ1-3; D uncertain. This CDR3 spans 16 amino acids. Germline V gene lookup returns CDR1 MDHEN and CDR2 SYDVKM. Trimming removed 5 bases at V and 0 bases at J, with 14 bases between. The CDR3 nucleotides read TGTGCCAGCAGTCGGGTCAAGGTCGCCTCTGGAAACACCATATATTTT. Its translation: CASSRVKVASGNTIYF.

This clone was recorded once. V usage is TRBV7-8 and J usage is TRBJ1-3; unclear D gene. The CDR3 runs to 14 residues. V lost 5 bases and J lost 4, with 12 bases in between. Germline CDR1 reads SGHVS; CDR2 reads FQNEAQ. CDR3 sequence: CASSPTGSGNTIYF. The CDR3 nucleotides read TGTGCCAGCAGCCCGACGGGGTCCGGAAACACCATATATTTT.

The CDR3 DNA reads as TGTGCCATCAGTGAATGGGGCTATAGCAATCAGCCCCAGCATTTT. It specifies CAISEWGYSNQPQHF. V is TRBV10-3 and J is TRBJ1-5; D may be TRBD1 (5 bases). The length of the CDR3 is 15 residues. CDR1 is ENHRY and CDR2 is SYGVKD in the germline V gene. The germline V and J ends were trimmed by 3 bases and 0 bases, with 9 bases remaining between them.

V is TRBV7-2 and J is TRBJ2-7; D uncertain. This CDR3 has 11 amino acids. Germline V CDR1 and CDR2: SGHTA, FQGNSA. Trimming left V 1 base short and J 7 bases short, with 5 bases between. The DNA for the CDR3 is TGTGCCAGCAGCTTAGTCGGTGAGCAGTACTTC. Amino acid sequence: CASSLVGEQYF.

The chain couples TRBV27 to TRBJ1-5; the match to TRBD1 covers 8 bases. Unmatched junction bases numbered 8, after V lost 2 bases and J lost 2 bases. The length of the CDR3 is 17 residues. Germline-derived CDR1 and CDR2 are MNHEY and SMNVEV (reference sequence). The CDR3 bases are TGTGCCAGCAGTTTACTGCCGACAGGGGAAGGCAATCAGCCCCAGCATTTT. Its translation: CASSLLPTGEGNQPQHF.

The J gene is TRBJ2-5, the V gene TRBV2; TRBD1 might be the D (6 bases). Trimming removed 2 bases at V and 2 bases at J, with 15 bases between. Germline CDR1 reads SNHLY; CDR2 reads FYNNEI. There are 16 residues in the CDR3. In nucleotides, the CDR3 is TGTGCCAGCAGTGAACACAGGGTCTGGCCACAAGAGACCCAGTACTTC. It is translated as CASSEHRVWPQETQYF.

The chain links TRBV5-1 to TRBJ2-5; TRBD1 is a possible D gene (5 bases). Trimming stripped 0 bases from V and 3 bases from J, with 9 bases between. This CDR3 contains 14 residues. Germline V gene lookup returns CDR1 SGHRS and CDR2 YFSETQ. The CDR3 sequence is CASSLASGKETQYF. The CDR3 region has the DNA TGCGCCAGCAGCTTGGCGTCAGGGAAAGAGACCCAGTACTTC.

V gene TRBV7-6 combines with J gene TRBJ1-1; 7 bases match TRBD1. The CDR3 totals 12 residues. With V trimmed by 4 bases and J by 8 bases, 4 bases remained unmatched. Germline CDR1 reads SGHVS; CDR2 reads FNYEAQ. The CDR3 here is CASSWGRGEAFF. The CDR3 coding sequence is TGTGCCAGCAGCTGGGGCAGGGGGGAAGCTTTCTTT.

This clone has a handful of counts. The CDR3 DNA follows: TGCGCCAGCAGCCAGGACAGAAGGGGGGATGGTGCTTTCTTT. Amino acid sequence: CASSQDRRGDGAFF. The J gene is TRBJ1-1, the V gene TRBV4-3, with a possible D match to TRBD1 (6 bases). The CDR3 loop spans 14 amino acids. The germline V gene encodes CDR1 LGHNA and CDR2 YSLEER. Trimming cost V 3 bases and J 11 bases, with 19 bases left between them.